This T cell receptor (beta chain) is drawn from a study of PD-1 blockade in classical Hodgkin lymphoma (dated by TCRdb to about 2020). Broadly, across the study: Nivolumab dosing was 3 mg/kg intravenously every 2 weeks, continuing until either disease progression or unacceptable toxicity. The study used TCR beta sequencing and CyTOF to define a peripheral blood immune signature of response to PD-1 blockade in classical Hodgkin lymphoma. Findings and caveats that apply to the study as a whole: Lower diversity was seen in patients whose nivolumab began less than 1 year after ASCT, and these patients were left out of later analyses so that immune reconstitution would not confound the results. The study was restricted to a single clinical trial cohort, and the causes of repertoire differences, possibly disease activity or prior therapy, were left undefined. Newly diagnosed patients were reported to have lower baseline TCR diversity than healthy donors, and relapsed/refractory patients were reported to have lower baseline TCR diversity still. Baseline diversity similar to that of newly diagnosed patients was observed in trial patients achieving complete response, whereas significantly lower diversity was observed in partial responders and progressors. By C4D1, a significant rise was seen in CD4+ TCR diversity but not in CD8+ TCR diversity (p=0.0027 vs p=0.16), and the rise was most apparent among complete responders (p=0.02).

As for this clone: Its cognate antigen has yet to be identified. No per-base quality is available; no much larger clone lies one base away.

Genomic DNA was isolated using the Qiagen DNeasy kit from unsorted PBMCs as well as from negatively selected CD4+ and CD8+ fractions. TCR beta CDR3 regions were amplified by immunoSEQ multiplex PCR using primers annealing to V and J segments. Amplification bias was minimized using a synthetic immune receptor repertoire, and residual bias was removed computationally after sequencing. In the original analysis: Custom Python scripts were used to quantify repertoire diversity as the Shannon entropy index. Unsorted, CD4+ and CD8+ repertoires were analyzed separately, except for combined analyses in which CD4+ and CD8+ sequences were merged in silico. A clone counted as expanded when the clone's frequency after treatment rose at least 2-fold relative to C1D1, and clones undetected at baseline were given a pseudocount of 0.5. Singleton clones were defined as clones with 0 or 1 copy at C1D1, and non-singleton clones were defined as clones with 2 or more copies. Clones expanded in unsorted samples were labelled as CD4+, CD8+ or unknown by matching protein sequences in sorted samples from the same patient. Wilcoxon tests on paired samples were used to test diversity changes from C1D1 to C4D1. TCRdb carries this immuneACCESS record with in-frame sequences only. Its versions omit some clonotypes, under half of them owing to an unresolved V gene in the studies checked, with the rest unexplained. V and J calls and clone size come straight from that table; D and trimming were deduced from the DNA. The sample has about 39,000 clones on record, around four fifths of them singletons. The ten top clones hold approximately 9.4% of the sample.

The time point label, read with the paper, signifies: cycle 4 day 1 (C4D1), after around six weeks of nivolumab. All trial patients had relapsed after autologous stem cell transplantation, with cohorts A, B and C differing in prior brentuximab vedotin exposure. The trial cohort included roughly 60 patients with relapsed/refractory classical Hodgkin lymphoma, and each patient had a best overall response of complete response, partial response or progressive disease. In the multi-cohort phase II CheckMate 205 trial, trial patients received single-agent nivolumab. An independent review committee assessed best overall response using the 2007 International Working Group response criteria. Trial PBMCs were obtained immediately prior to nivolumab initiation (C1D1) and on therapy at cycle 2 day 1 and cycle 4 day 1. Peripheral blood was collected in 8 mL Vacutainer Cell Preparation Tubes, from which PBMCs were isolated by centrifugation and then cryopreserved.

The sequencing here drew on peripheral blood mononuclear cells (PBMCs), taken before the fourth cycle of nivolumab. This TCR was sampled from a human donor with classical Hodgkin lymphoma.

The base sequence is TGCAGCGTTGGTGTGGGGGGCACAGATACGCAGTATTTT. Its coded protein is CSVGVGGTDTQYF. Recombination connected TRBV29-1 to TRBJ2-3, with the D call tentatively TRBD1 or TRBD2, each fitting 5 bases. V is shortened by 4 bases, J by 1 base, and the region joining them spans 9 bases. The germline V gene encodes CDR1 SQVTM and CDR2 ANQGSEA. From cysteine to phenylalanine, the CDR3 is 13 amino acids long. CDR3 DNA only is kept here, 39 bases in frame from base 1.